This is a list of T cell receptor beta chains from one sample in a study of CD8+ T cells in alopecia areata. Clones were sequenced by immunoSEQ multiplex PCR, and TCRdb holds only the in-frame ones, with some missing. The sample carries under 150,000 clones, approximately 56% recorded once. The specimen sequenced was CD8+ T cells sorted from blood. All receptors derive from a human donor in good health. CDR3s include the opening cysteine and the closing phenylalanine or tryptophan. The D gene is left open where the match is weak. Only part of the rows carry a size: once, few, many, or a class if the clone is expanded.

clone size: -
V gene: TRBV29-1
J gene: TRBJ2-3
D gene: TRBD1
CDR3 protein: CSVPVPTYRDRATDTQYF
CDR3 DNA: TGCAGCGTACCAGTCCCTACATACCGGGACAGGGCCACAGATACGCAGTATTTT

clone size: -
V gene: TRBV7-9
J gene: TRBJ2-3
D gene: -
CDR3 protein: CASGIYPESTDTQYF
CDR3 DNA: TGTGCCAGCGGCATCTACCCGGAGAGCACAGATACGCAGTATTTT

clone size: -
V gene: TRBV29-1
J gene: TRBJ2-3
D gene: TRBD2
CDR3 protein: CSVELGLAGAPGDTQYF
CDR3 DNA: TGCAGCGTTGAATTGGGACTAGCGGGAGCACCCGGGGATACGCAGTATTTT

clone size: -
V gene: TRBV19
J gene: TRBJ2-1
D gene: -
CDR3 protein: CASRHPGSYNEQFF
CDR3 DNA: TGTGCCAGCAGACACCCAGGATCCTACAATGAGCAGTTCTTC

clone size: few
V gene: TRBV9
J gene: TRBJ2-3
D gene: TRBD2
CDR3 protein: CASSPRLAGGGTDTQYF
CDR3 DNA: TGTGCCAGCAGTCCGCGACTAGCGGGAGGGGGCACAGATACGCAGTATTTT

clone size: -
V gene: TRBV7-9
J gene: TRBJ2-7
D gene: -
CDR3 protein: CASSAERATSYEQYF
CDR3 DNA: TGTGCCAGCAGCGCCGAGCGGGCTACCTCCTACGAGCAGTACTTC

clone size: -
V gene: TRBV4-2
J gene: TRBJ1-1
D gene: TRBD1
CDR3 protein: CASSQGRGVPDTEAFF
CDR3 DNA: TGTGCCAGCAGCCAAGGCAGGGGGGTTCCGGACACTGAAGCTTTCTTT

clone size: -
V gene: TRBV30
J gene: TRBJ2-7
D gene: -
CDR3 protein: CAGTDSYEQYF
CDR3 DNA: TGTGCCGGGACGGATTCCTACGAGCAGTACTTC

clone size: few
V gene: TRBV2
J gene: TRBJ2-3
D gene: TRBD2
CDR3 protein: CASSEALLAGVSDTQYF
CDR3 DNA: TGTGCCAGCAGTGAAGCACTCTTAGCGGGAGTTTCAGATACGCAGTATTTT

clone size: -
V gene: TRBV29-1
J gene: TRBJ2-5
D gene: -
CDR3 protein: CSVVGEGVVWETQYF
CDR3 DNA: TGCAGCGTTGTTGGTGAGGGGGTAGTGTGGGAGACCCAGTACTTC

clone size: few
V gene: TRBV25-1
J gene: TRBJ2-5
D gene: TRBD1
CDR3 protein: CASSEGTGYETQYF
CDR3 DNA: TGTGCCAGCAGTGAGGGGACAGGGTACGAGACCCAGTACTTC

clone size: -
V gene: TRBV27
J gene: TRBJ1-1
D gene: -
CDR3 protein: CASSSFHGTEAFF
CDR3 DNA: TGTGCCAGCAGCTCTTTCCATGGGACTGAAGCTTTCTTT

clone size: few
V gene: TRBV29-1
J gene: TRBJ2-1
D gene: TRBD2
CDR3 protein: CSVKGLAEAYNEQFF
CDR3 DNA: TGCAGCGTGAAGGGACTAGCGGAAGCCTACAATGAGCAGTTCTTC

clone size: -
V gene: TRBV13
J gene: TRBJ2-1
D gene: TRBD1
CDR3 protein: CASSSRQGNFENEQFF
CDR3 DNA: TGTGCCAGCAGCTCGCGACAGGGAAACTTTGAGAATGAGCAGTTCTTC

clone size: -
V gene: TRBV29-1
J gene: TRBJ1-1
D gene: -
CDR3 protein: CSVEMRETGLHTEAFF
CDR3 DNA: TGCAGCGTTGAAATGAGAGAAACGGGGCTACACACTGAAGCTTTCTTT

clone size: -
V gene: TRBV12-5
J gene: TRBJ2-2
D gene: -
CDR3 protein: CASGEGIRAGELFF
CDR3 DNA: TGTGCTAGTGGTGAGGGAATAAGAGCCGGGGAGCTGTTTTTT

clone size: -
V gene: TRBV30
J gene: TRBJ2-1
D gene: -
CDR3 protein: CAWTGTNEQFF
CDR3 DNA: TGTGCCTGGACCGGGACCAATGAGCAGTTCTTC

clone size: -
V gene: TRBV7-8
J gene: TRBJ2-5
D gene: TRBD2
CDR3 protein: CASGESLAGLQETQYF
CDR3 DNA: TGTGCCAGCGGGGAATCACTAGCGGGTCTGCAGGAGACCCAGTACTTC

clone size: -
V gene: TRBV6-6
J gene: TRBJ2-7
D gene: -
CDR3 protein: CASSYNTPSSREQYF
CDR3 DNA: TGTGCCAGCAGTTACAATACACCGAGCTCGAGGGAGCAGTACTTC

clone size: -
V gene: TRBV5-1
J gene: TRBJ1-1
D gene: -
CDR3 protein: CASSTGPSLNTEAFF
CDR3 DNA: TGCGCCAGCAGCACGGGACCTTCTCTGAACACTGAAGCTTTCTTT

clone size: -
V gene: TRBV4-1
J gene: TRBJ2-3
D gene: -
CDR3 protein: CASSQAGSGWSTDTQYF
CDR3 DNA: TGCGCCAGCAGCCAAGCAGGGTCGGGATGGAGCACAGATACGCAGTATTTT

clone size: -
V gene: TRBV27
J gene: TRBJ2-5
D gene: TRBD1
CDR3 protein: CASALLRDRDPSETQYF
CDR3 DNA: TGTGCCAGCGCTCTTTTGAGGGACAGGGACCCCTCGGAGACCCAGTACTTC

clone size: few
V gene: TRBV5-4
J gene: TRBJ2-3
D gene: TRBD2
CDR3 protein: CASSFGGLAGADTQYF
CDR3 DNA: TGTGCCAGCAGCTTCGGAGGACTAGCGGGAGCCGATACGCAGTATTTT

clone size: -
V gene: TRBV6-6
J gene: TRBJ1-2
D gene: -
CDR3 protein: CASSGYTF
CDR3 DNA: TGTGCCAGTTCTGGCTACACCTTC

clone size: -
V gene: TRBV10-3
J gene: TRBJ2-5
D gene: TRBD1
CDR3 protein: CAISGRQGLETQYF
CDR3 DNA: TGTGCCATCAGTGGGCGACAGGGGCTGGAGACCCAGTACTTC

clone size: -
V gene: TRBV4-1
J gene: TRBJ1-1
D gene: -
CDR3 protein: CASSQEGQFEAFF
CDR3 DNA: TGCGCCAGCAGCCAAGAGGGTCAATTTGAAGCTTTCTTT

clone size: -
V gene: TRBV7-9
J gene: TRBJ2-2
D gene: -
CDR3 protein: CASSFPGAANTGELFF
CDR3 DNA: TGTGCCAGCAGCTTCCCGGGGGCTGCGAACACCGGGGAGCTGTTTTTT

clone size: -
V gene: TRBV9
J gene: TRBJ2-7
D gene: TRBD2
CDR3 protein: CASSVGTSGSYEQYF
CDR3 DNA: TGTGCCAGCAGCGTAGGGACTAGCGGATCCTACGAGCAGTACTTC

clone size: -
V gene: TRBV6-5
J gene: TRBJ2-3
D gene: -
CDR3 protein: CASRPGFTDTQYF
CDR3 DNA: TGTGCCAGCAGGCCGGGCTTCACAGATACGCAGTATTTT

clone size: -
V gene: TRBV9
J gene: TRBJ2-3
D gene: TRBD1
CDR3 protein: CASSVEGQLHTQYF
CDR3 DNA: TGTGCCAGCAGCGTAGAGGGACAGTTACATACGCAGTATTTT

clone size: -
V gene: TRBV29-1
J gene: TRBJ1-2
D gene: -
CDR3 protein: CSVRHRASANYGYTF
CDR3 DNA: TGCAGCGTTCGACACAGAGCGTCAGCTAACTATGGCTACACCTTC

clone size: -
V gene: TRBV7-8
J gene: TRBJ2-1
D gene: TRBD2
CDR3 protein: CASSLRWREGRWGNEQFF
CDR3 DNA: TGTGCCAGCAGCTTACGGTGGCGGGAGGGCCGGTGGGGCAATGAGCAGTTCTTC

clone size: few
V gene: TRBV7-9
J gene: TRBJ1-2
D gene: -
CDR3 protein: CASSLASREANYGYTF
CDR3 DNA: TGTGCCAGCAGCTTAGCGAGTAGGGAAGCTAACTATGGCTACACCTTC

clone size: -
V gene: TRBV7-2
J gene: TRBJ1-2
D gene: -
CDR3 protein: CASSETRGWHYGYTF
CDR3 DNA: TGTGCCAGCAGCGAAACCCGGGGTTGGCACTATGGCTACACCTTC

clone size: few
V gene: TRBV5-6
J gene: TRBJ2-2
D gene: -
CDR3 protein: CASSLQDTTGELFF
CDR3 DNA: TGTGCCAGCAGCTTACAGGATACCACCGGGGAGCTGTTTTTT

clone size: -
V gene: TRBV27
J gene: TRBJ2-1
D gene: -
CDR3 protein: CASSSHRLGGDNEQFF
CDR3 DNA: TGTGCCAGCAGTTCCCACCGATTAGGGGGAGACAATGAGCAGTTCTTC

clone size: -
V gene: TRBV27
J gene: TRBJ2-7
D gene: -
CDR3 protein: CASGTEQYF
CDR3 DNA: TGTGCCAGCGGAACCGAGCAGTACTTC

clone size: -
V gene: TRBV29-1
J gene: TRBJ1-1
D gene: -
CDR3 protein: CSVHQGTEAFF
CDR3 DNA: TGCAGCGTTCATCAGGGGACTGAAGCTTTCTTT

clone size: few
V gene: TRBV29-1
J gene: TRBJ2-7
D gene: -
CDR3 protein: CSVEGPGSYEQYF
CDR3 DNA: TGCAGCGTTGAGGGGCCGGGTAGCTACGAGCAGTACTTC

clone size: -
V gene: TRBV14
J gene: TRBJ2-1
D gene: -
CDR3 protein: CASSKVGSGGDNEQFF
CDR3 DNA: TGTGCCAGCAGCAAAGTGGGGTCGGGTGGCGACAATGAGCAGTTCTTC

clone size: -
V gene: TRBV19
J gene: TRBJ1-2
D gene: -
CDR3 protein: CASSAGDGYTF
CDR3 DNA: TGTGCCAGTAGTGCGGGGGACGGCTACACCTTC

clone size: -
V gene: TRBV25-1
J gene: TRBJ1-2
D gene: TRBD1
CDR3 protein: CASSGTGVDYGYTF
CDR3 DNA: TGTGCCAGCAGTGGGACAGGGGTGGACTATGGCTACACCTTC

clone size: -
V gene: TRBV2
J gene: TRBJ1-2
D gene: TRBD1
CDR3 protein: CASSLQGARYGYTF
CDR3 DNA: TGTGCCAGCAGCCTACAGGGGGCGCGATATGGCTACACCTTC

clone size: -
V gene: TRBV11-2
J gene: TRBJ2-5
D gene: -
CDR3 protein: CASSSSFRTEPQETQYF
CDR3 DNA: TGTGCCAGCAGCTCAAGCTTCAGGACAGAGCCCCAAGAGACCCAGTACTTC

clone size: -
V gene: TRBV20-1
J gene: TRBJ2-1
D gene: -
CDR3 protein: CSARMPNEQFF
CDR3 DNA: TGCAGTGCTAGAATGCCCAATGAGCAGTTCTTC

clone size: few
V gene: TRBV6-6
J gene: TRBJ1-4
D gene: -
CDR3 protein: CASSWGRRDEKLFF
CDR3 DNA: TGTGCCAGCAGTTGGGGCAGGAGAGATGAAAAACTGTTTTTT

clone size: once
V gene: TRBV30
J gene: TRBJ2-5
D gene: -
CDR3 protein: CAWSSKLASQETQYF
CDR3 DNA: TGTGCCTGGAGTTCCAAGCTAGCGTCCCAAGAGACCCAGTACTTC

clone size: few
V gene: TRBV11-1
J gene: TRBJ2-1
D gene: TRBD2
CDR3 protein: CASSFLAGDEQFF
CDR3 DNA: TGTGCCAGCAGCTTCCTAGCGGGAGATGAGCAGTTCTTC

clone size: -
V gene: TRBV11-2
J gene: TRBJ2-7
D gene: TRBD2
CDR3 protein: CASSLVLSGRPLGPYEQYF
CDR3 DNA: TGTGCCAGCAGCTTAGTTCTTAGCGGGAGGCCTCTCGGTCCCTACGAGCAGTACTTC

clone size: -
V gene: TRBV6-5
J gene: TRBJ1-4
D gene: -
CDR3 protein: CASSTSGYLREKLFF
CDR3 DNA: TGTGCCAGCTCGACTAGCGGATATTTGAGAGAAAAACTGTTTTTT

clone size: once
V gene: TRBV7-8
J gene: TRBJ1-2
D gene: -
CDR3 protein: CASSYGSSSPLGGYTF
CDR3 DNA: TGTGCCAGCAGCTACGGGAGCTCGTCCCCTTTAGGTGGCTACACCTTC

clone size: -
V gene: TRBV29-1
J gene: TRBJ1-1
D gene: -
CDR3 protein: CSVEIGGQAFF
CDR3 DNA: TGCAGCGTTGAAATTGGAGGGCAAGCTTTCTTT

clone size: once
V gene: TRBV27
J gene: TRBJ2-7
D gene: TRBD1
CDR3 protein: CASSISGQENEQYF
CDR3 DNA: TGTGCCAGCAGTATTTCGGGACAGGAGAACGAGCAGTACTTC

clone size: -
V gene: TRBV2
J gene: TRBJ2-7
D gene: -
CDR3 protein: CAGRTGTSYEQYF
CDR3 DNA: TGTGCCGGTAGAACAGGGACCTCCTACGAGCAGTACTTC

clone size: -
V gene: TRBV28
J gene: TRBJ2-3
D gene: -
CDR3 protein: CASSSSPRAYHTQYF
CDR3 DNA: TGTGCCAGCAGTTCCTCCCCCCGGGCGTACCATACGCAGTATTTT

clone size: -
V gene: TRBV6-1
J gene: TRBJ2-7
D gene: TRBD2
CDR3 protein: CASSDGLAGSSYEQYF
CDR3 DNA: TGTGCCAGCAGTGACGGACTAGCGGGATCCAGCTACGAGCAGTACTTC

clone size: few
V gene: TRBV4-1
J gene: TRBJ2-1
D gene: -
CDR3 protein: CASSQASGSYNEQFF
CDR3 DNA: TGCGCCAGCAGCCAAGCCAGCGGTTCCTACAATGAGCAGTTCTTC

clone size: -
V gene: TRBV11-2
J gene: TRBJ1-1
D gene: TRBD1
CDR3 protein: CASSLEDRGGTEAFF
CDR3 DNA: TGTGCCAGCAGCTTAGAGGACAGGGGGGGCACTGAAGCTTTCTTT

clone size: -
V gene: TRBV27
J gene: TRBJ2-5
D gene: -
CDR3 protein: CASSLKQGGRSETQYF
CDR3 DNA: TGTGCCAGCAGTTTAAAACAGGGTGGCCGGTCGGAGACCCAGTACTTC

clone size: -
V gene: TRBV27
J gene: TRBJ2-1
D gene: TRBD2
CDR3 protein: CASSFAGAPTDEQFF
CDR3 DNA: TGTGCCAGCAGTTTTGCGGGAGCCCCTACCGATGAGCAGTTCTTC